This T cell receptor beta chain was captured in a study of T cells in Graves' hyperthyroidism and ophthalmopathy. Whole-study findings and limits: Separating ophthalmopathy from stable hyperthyroidism was achieved by a 13 V-J model.

This clonotype has more than one count but fewer than ten. Antigen unknown. In germline, CDR1 is SGDLS, CDR2 YYNGEE. There are 15 residues in the CDR3. Trimming at V came to 0 bases and at J to 5 bases, leaving 5 bases not matched to a gene. Those patients with uncontrolled infection, other autoimmune disease, pregnancy or lactation were excluded. Amplified regions were TCR beta CDR3 sequences from RNA transcripts. First-round RT-PCR with HTBI primers amplified the TCR CDR3 region. TCRdb processed the multiplex PCR reads anew with MiXCR; each CDR3 protein has one entry. The sample includes about 600,000 distinct CDR3 sequences, approximately 15% of them seen just once.

This chain links TRBV9 with TRBJ2-3, with 8 bases that match TRBD2. Sequencing was carried out using blood. This receptor was taken from a woman in her thirties or forties with Graves' ophthalmopathy. CDR3 sequence reads: CASSVGGLGEDTQYF. CDR3 coding DNA: TGTGCCAGCAGCGTAGGGGGACTAGGAGAAGATACGCAGTATTTT.